This T cell receptor (beta chain) came from a study of blood T cell repertoires in COVID-19. This clone showed up just a few times. CDR1 KGHDR and CDR2 SFDVKD come from the germline V gene. This CDR3 has 12 residues. V gave up 9 bases and J gave up 4 bases, with 8 bases separating them. TCRdb's copy holds only in-frame clones and misses some; the assay was immunoSEQ multiplex PCR. The sample records around 400,000 clones, 80% to 90% being singletons. This sequence joins TRBV24-1 and TRBJ2-2; a weak D match, TRBD2 (6 bases). Sequencing was performed on peripheral blood. The TCR originated in an older woman with COVID-19, enrolled during active disease. CDR3 coding DNA: TGTGCCACCGGGGGGAGCACCGGGGAGCTGTTTTTT. This encodes CATGGSTGELFF.